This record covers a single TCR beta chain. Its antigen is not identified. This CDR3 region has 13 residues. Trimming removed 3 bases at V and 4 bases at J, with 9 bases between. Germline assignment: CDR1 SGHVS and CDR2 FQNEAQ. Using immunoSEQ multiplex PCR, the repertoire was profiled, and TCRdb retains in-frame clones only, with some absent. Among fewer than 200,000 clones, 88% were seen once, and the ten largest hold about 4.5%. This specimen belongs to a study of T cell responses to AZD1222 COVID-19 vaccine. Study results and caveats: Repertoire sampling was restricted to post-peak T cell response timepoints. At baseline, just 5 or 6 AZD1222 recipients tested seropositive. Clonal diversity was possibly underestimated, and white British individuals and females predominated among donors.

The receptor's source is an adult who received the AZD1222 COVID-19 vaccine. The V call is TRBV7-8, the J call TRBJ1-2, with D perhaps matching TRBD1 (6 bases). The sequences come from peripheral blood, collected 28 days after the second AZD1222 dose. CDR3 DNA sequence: TGTGCCAGCAGCTTTACGGACAGCTATGGCTACACCTTC. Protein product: CASSFTDSYGYTF.